Shown below are 6 T cell receptor beta chains from a single sample sequenced in a study of OX40 agonist ivuxolimab in advanced cancers. Method: immunoSEQ multiplex PCR; TCRdb's copy keeps in-frame clones and lacks some. The sample includes about 19,000 clones, roughly 90% of them seen just once. Sequencing was performed on CD4+ or CD8+ T cells sorted from blood, taken in a trial of the OX40 agonist ivuxolimab. The receptors were sampled from an adult with an advanced solid tumor such as melanoma, head and neck, liver or kidney cancer.

This clone has a single count. The chain carries TRBV27 and TRBJ2-1; TRBD1 matches 11 bases. Germline CDR1 and CDR2: MNHEY and SMNVEV (reference sequence). This CDR3 spans 14 amino acids. V shed 2 bases and J 7 bases; nucleotides not matched to a gene: 1. The CDR3 sequence: CASSLGTGGNEQFF. DNA of the CDR3: TGTGCCAGCAGTTTAGGGACAGGGGGAAATGAGCAGTTCTTC.

V and J are TRBV21-1 and TRBJ1-1. TRBV21-1 is marked as a pseudogene. The CDR3 is 13 amino acids. CDR3 protein: CASTLRENTEAFF. The CDR3 region has the DNA TGTGCCAGCACCCTAAGGGAGAACACTGAAGCTTTCTTT.

J is TRBJ1-5 and V is TRBV30; D ambiguous. This CDR3 is built from 13 residues. V dropped 1 base and J dropped 6 bases, with 10 bases sitting between them. The germline V gene encodes CDR1 GTSNPN and CDR2 SVGIG (reference sequence). CDR3 amino acids: CAWSDSGIQPQHF. The CDR3 coding sequence is TGTGCCTGGAGTGATTCGGGGATTCAGCCCCAGCATTTT.

A remark on this clone: At one end, the junction sequence differs from germline, possibly due to a read error. The gene calls are TRBV2 and TRBJ2-4; D uncertain. The germline CDR1 and CDR2 sequences are SNHLY and FYNNEI. The CDR3 is 15 amino acids. Here the CDR3 DNA reads TGTGTCAGCACCTTCAGCGAGCTAGCCAAAAACATTCAGTACTTC. Its protein product is CVSTFSELAKNIQYF.

V gene TRBV6-1 combines with J gene TRBJ1-6, with D possibly TRBD1 on 5 matching bases. The germline gives CDR1 MNHNS, CDR2 SASEGT. V shed 3 bases and J shed 0 bases, with 12 bases lying between them. This CDR3 has 17 amino acids. The chain's CDR3 is CASSDLGVYSYNSPLHF. The CDR3 DNA sequence: TGTGCCAGCAGTGATCTAGGGGTTTACTCCTATAATTCACCCCTCCACTTT.

This clone was counted once. The chain has TRBV29-1 and TRBJ2-1, with D uncertain. Germline CDR1 SQVTM, CDR2 ANQGSEA. The CDR3 sequence is 12 residues long. The germline V and J ends were trimmed by 3 bases and 5 bases, with 8 bases remaining between them. The CDR3 DNA sequence: TGCAGCGTTGAGAGCCTAAACAATGAGCAGTTCTTC. Its translation: CSVESLNNEQFF.